The clone carrying this TCR beta chain was counted ten times or more. The antigen is not known. The data originate from a study of T-cell reconstitution after alpha-beta-depleted transplantation in children. The study, taken as a whole, reports: At around two months after transplant, the alpha-beta T cells were reportedly derived from several hundred expanded clones that came from non-depleted graft cells. Some patients owed their high day-60 TCRbeta diversity to surviving recipient T cells and thymic progenitors. Among T cells one year after transplant, newly produced cells accounted for most counts and diversity.

Using unique molecular identifiers, the investigators prepared the TCRbeta library. TCRdb redid the calling of the PCR reads with MiXCR, one entry per CDR3 protein. The sample carries about 16,000 distinct CDR3 sequences, around 8% recorded once. The junction had 11 bases not matched to a gene; V was cut back by 4 bases and J by 6 bases. This CDR3 region has 15 residues. CDR1 and CDR2 (germline): MGHRA, YSYEKL. This receptor was obtained from a boy under two years old who had a stem cell transplant for Wiskott-Aldrich syndrome, so the T cells may come from the graft donor. The source material was PBMCs, mostly from graft donor cells, sampled 60 days after TCRalphabeta/CD19-depleted stem cell transplant. The chain carries TRBV4-1 and TRBJ2-7; the match to TRBD1 covers 8 bases. The CDR3 sequence is CASSPARTGLGEQYF. CDR3 sequence (DNA): TGCGCCAGCAGCCCCGCCAGGACAGGGTTGGGCGAGCAGTACTTC.